The 10 T cell receptor beta chains presented below share a single source sample, sequenced in a study of Tregs in tolerant kidney transplant recipients. Here immunoSEQ multiplex PCR was the method, and the copy in TCRdb shows in-frame clones only, minus some. The sample contains roughly 40,000 clones, less than 97% of which appear only once. Their antigens are not known. The sequenced sample consisted of Tregs from blood cultured with allogeneic cells. The receptors were sampled from a human donor in good health.

The chain has TRBV10-3 and TRBJ2-6, with D possibly being TRBD1 (5 bases). With 4 bases removed from V and 0 bases from J, the gap between germline ends came to 10 bases. The CDR3 has 16 amino acids. Germline assignment: CDR1 ENHRY and CDR2 SYGVKD. The CDR3 nucleotides read TGTGCCATCAGTGCAGACAGAGACTCTGGGGCCAACGTCCTGACTTTC. Translation: CAISADRDSGANVLTF.

A word on this clone: The junction and the germline gene differ at one end; a read error may be behind it. V usage is TRBV7-9 and J usage is TRBJ1-1, with TRBD1 as a possible D gene (6 bases). The CDR3 extends over 15 amino acids. Germline loops: CDR1 SEHNR, CDR2 FQNEAQ (reference sequence). The CDR3 region is CANSPDRGSNTEAFF. The CDR3 DNA follows: TGTGCCAACAGCCCGGACAGAGGATCGAACACTGAAGCTTTCTTT.

This clone was observed once. The chain uses TRBV7-9 and TRBJ1-4; D gene uncertain. Germline CDR1 is SEHNR and CDR2 is FQNEAQ (reference sequence). The CDR3 extends over 13 amino acids. V was trimmed by 6 bases and J by 5 bases, leaving 10 bases between them. CDR3 DNA: TGTGCCAGCAGAAAAAGGTTGAATGAAAAACTGTTTTTT. It yields the protein CASRKRLNEKLFF.

The chain combines TRBV30 with TRBJ1-1, with 8 bases fitting TRBD1. After removal of 4 bases from V and 11 bases from J, the junction contained 9 bases not matched to a gene. CDR1 is GTSNPN, CDR2 SVGIG, per germline (reference sequence). This CDR3 spans 12 amino acids. CDR3 sequence reads: CAWTLFGQGAFF. The DNA for the CDR3 is TGTGCCTGGACCCTTTTCGGACAGGGTGCTTTCTTT. The variable domain in full, completed from reference TRBV30 and TRBJ1-1, reads SQTIHQWPATLVQPVGSPLSLECTVEGTSNPNLYWYRQAAGRGLQLLFYSVGIGQISSEVPQNLSASRPQDRQFILSSKKLLLSDSGFYLCAWTLFGQGAFFGQGTRLTVV.

The V call is TRBV4-2, the J call TRBJ2-1; tentatively, D is TRBD2 (6 bases). The CDR3 totals 12 residues. V dropped 6 bases and J dropped 3 bases, with 6 bases sitting between them. Germline V gene data show CDR1 as LGHNA and CDR2 as YNFKEQ. The CDR3 is CASRGGYNEQFF. CDR3 nucleotide sequence: TGTGCCAGCAGGGGAGGCTACAATGAGCAGTTCTTC.

The V call is TRBV9, the J call TRBJ2-7, with D perhaps assigned TRBD1 or TRBD2 (5 bases each). Per germline, CDR1 SGDLS and CDR2 YYNGEE. The CDR3 has 15 residues. V lost 0 bases, J lost 1 base, and 11 bases lay in between. The CDR3 DNA sequence: TGTGCCAGCAGCGTAGGGACGGGACCATCCTACGAGCAGTACTTC. Its protein product is CASSVGTGPSYEQYF.

This clone was seen a single time. This chain connects TRBV5-8 to TRBJ2-5; tentatively, D is TRBD1 (6 bases). The CDR3 runs 15 residues. Trimming removed 0 bases at V and 2 bases at J, with 11 bases between. Germline V gives CDR1 SGHTS, CDR2 YDEGEE. The CDR3, as DNA: TGTGCCAGCAGCTTGGGGTTGACAGGTCAAGAGACCCAGTACTTC. It codes for CASSLGLTGQETQYF. The complete variable domain, with remaining parts taken from reference TRBV5-8 and TRBJ2-5, reads EAGVTQSPTHLIKTRGQQATLRCSPISGHTSVYWYQQALGLGLQFLLWYDEGEERNRGNFPPRFSGRQFPNYSSELNVNALELEDSALYLCASSLGLTGQETQYFGPGTRLLVL.

The chain couples TRBV5-1 to TRBJ2-1, with TRBD2 identical over 8 bases. The CDR3 is 15 residues long. CDR1 is SGHRS, CDR2 YFSETQ, per germline. V trimming: 2 bases; J trimming: 2 bases; junction bases outside the gene matches: 3. The CDR3: CASSLLAAAYNEQFF. CDR3 sequence (DNA): TGCGCCAGCAGCTTACTAGCGGCGGCCTACAATGAGCAGTTCTTC.

The chain employs TRBV5-1 and TRBJ1-5; TRBD1 aligns across 7 bases. The CDR3 extends over 15 amino acids. J lost 7 bases, V lost 0 bases, and 7 bases had no gene match. The germline gives CDR1 SGHRS, CDR2 YFSETQ. The CDR3 coding sequence is TGCGCCAGCAGCTTGGGGGACAGCCTCGGACAGCCCCAGCATTTT. This sequence encodes CASSLGDSLGQPQHF.

CDR3: CASSPRLAGESEQFF. For the CDR3, the DNA is TGTGCCAGCTCACCAAGACTAGCGGGAGAAAGTGAGCAGTTCTTC. The V gene is TRBV18, the J gene TRBJ2-1; TRBD2 matches 12 bases. CDR3 length: 15 amino acids. Germline V gives CDR1 KGHSH, CDR2 LQKENI. The J segment lost 9 bases and the V segment lost 2 bases, leaving 5 bases of the junction unmatched.